This is a list of T cell receptor beta chains from one sample in a study of Graves' ophthalmopathy and Graves' hyperthyroidism. TCRdb used MiXCR to reprocess the multiplex PCR reads, holding one entry per CDR3 protein. The data contain fewer than 650,000 distinct CDR3 sequences, 22% of them singletons. Sequenced sample: peripheral blood. These receptors all come from a woman aged 18-30 years with stable Graves' hyperthyroidism. Some clones in this sample may be carry-over from other donors' samples. CDR3s include the opening cysteine and the closing phenylalanine or tryptophan. A D gene is named only where the DNA matches it firmly. Clone size, where shown, is once, few, many, or a class for clones that have expanded.

TRBJ1-6	many	TRBV3-1	NA	CASSPRHQGSSPLHF	TGTGCCAGCAGCCCTAGACACCAGGGATCCTCACCCCTCCACTTT
TRBJ1-1	many	TRBV12-3/TRBV12-4	TRBD1	CATQDRVRPEAFF	TGTGCCACACAGGACAGGGTAAGGCCTGAAGCTTTCTTT
TRBJ1-2	few	TRBV27	TRBD1	CASRRRDSRSYGYTF	TGTGCCAGCAGGAGACGGGACAGTCGGAGCTATGGCTACACCTTC
TRBJ2-7	NA	TRBV28	TRBD1	CASSYEAGGGEQYF	TGTGCCAGCAGTTACGAGGCAGGGGGCGGCGAGCAGTACTTC
TRBJ2-7	few	TRBV30	TRBD1	CAWSSRRDRGKYEQYF	TGTGCCTGGAGTTCCAGACGGGACAGGGGCAAGTACGAGCAGTACTTC
TRBJ1-2	many	TRBV29-1	NA	CSVEYEGANYGYTF	TGCAGCGTTGAATATGAGGGAGCTAACTATGGCTACACCTTC
TRBJ1-2	many	TRBV11-2	TRBD1	CASSTYRGSNYGYTF	TGTGCCAGCAGCACATACAGGGGGTCTAACTATGGCTACACCTTC
TRBJ1-1	many	TRBV6-5	TRBD1	CASSYRPGGLTTEAFF	TGTGCCAGCAGTTACCGGCCAGGGGGGTTGACCACTGAAGCTTTCTTT
TRBJ2-2	many	TRBV11-2	TRBD1	CASSVDRANGELFF	TGTGCCAGCAGCGTTGACAGGGCCAACGGGGAGCTGTTTTTT
TRBJ1-6	many	TRBV12-3/TRBV12-4	NA	CASSFWGTDSPLHF	TGTGCCAGCAGTTTTTGGGGAACTGATTCACCCCTCCACTTT
TRBJ2-5	many	TRBV11-2	NA	CASSGYKLSDQYF	TGTGCCAGCAGCGGCTATAAGTTAAGTGACCAGTACTTC
TRBJ2-7	many	TRBV14	NA	CASSRRDQRYEQYF	TGTGCCAGCAGCCGACGGGACCAGCGATACGAGCAGTACTTC
TRBJ1-5	many	TRBV10-3	NA	CAISAEGGDQPQHF	TGTGCCATCAGTGCGGAGGGAGGAGATCAGCCCCAGCATTTT
TRBJ1-1	many	TRBV5-1	NA	CASRLQDSTEAFF	TGCGCCAGCAGATTGCAAGATTCCACTGAAGCTTTCTTT
TRBJ2-5	few	TRBV29-1	NA	CSVVWEPSRETQYF	TGCAGCGTTGTTTGGGAGCCGTCCCGGGAGACCCAGTACTTC
TRBJ2-2	NA	TRBV12-3/TRBV12-4	NA	CASSPSRVTNTGELFF	TGTGCCAGCAGCCCCAGCAGGGTCACGAACACCGGGGAGCTGTTTTTT
TRBJ2-2	many	TRBV2	NA	CASKGQGTGELFF	TGTGCCAGCAAGGGTCAAGGCACCGGGGAGCTGTTTTTT
TRBJ2-4	NA	TRBV20-1	NA	CSANTRVGKNIQYF	TGCAGTGCTAATACCAGAGTGGGCAAAAACATTCAGTACTTC
TRBJ2-5	many	TRBV9	TRBD2	CASSIRDGGAETQYF	TGTGCCAGCAGCATACGAGACGGGGGGGCGGAGACCCAGTACTTC
TRBJ2-1	NA	TRBV18	NA	CASSPPASGGANEQFF	TGTGCCAGCTCACCACCAGCCAGCGGAGGCGCCAATGAGCAGTTCTTC
TRBJ2-5	many	TRBV29-1	TRBD2	CSVLGLAGLQETQYF	TGCAGCGTCCTAGGACTAGCGGGCTTACAAGAGACCCAGTACTTC
TRBJ1-1	many	TRBV29-1	TRBD1	CSVESLNRGRAEAFF	TGCAGCGTTGAATCTCTTAACAGGGGGCGGGCTGAAGCTTTCTTT
TRBJ1-5	few	TRBV12-3/TRBV12-4	NA	CATSRQPSNQPQHF	TGTGCCACCTCCCGACAGCCAAGCAATCAGCCCCAGCATTTT
TRBJ2-5	once	TRBV28	TRBD2	CASSLVGTSGMVTQYF	TGTGCCAGCAGCCTTGTCGGAACTAGCGGGATGGTGACCCAGTACTTC
TRBJ2-7	many	TRBV10-3	TRBD1	CAISPTGYSYEQYF	TGTGCCATCAGCCCGACAGGGTACTCCTACGAGCAGTACTTC
TRBJ1-2	many	TRBV15	NA	CATSRASIRKGYTF	TGTGCCACCAGCAGAGCCTCTATACGAAAGGGCTACACCTTC
TRBJ2-2	few	TRBV7-3	TRBD2	CASSLTKTSAGELFF	TGTGCCAGCAGCTTAACGAAGACTAGCGCCGGGGAGCTGTTTTTT
TRBJ2-2	many	TRBV6-2/TRBV6-3	TRBD2	CASSYSSRLAGATGELFF	TGTGCCAGCAGTTACTCGAGTCGACTAGCGGGGGCCACCGGGGAGCTGTTTTTT
TRBJ1-2	many	TRBV15	TRBD1	CATSSAGQYYGYTF	TGTGCCACCAGCAGCGCGGGACAGTACTATGGCTACACCTTC
TRBJ1-1	once	TRBV12-3/TRBV12-4	TRBD1	CASSFGTGATWNTEAFF	TGTGCCAGCAGCTTCGGGACAGGGGCCACCTGGAACACTGAAGCTTTCTTT
TRBJ1-3	NA	TRBV15	NA	CATSRDPGGVNTIYF	TGTGCCACCAGCAGAGATCCGGGGGGGGTCAACACCATATATTTT
TRBJ2-2	few	TRBV7-3	NA	CASSLNHGAPGELFF	TGTGCCAGCAGCTTAAATCATGGGGCTCCCGGGGAGCTGTTTTTT
TRBJ1-2	few	TRBV7-8	NA	CASSLEQGGYGYTF	TGTGCCAGCAGCTTAGAACAGGGTGGCTATGGCTACACCTTC
TRBJ2-7	NA	TRBV28	TRBD1	CASSLPQGAREQYF	TGTGCCAGCAGCCTCCCCCAGGGGGCAAGGGAGCAGTACTTC